This T cell receptor beta chain was obtained from a study of blood T cell repertoires in COVID-19. Study context: Researchers got acute and convalescent COVID-19 samples from the United States, Italy and Spain.

The sample holds one count of this clone. Losses at the gene ends were 5 bases for V and 5 bases for J; bases not matched to a gene: 9. Germline V lookup: CDR1 SGHTA, CDR2 FQGTGA. The CDR3 is made up of 16 amino acids. Enrolment of Seattle patients took place during active infection, and they were followed longitudinally. Original processing methods: Estimation of nucleated cell counts relied on the amplification of reference gene primers. The table came from immunoSEQ multiplex PCR; TCRdb's copy has only in-frame clones and leaves some out. V and J calls and clone size are those listed in that table; D and trimming were worked out from the DNA. This repertoire shows about 200,000 clones, approximately 81% found once; its top ten account for roughly 20%.

The chain employs TRBV7-3 and TRBJ1-1, with 12 bases aligning to TRBD1. This clonotype was sampled from a person aged 70 to 79 with COVID-19, enrolled during active disease. Sequencing was done on a sample of peripheral blood. Written as DNA, the CDR3 is TGTGCCAGCAGCAGTACCGGGACAGGGGGCGGAACTGAAGCTTTCTTT. Amino acid sequence: CASSSTGTGGGTEAFF.